Listed below are T cell receptor beta chains from one sample, sequenced in a study of blood T cell repertoires in COVID-19. The table came from immunoSEQ multiplex PCR; TCRdb's copy has only in-frame clones and leaves some out. The data contain some 360,000 clones, over 75% of them singletons. Material: peripheral blood. The origin of the receptors is a woman aged 55-69 years with COVID-19, enrolled during active disease. The CDR3 runs from the conserved cysteine through the conserved F or W. The D gene is left open where the match is weak. For some rows the clone size is stated as once, few or many, or as a class when expanded; others skip it.

.	13	TRBJ1-2	TRBV5-8	.	CASSLIGGEGYTF	TGTGCCAGCAGCTTGATAGGGGGGGAAGGCTACACCTTC
.	11	TRBJ1-2	TRBV3-1/TRBV3-2	.	CASSRIMEYTF	TGTGCCAGCAGCCGAATAATGGAGTACACCTTC
TRBD2	15	TRBJ2-5	TRBV24-1	.	CATSDFTSGGKTQYF	TGTGCCACCAGTGATTTCACTAGCGGGGGCAAGACCCAGTACTTC
.	18	TRBJ1-1	TRBV2	.	CASSEALLGVGEKTEAFF	TGTGCCAGCAGTGAAGCGCTTCTGGGTGTCGGGGAGAAGACTGAAGCTTTCTTT
.	14	TRBJ1-1	TRBV7-8	.	CASSITGPNTEAFF	TGTGCCAGCAGCATCACAGGGCCCAACACTGAAGCTTTCTTT
.	15	TRBJ2-3	TRBV2	.	CASVGWEGGTDTQYF	TGTGCCAGCGTGGGGTGGGAAGGGGGCACAGATACGCAGTATTTT
.	17	TRBJ2-1	TRBV5-1	.	CASSFGLNPTLYNEQFF	TGCGCCAGCAGCTTCGGACTCAACCCAACCTTATACAATGAGCAGTTCTTC
TRBD1	15	TRBJ2-5	TRBV5-1	once	CASSLTQGAEETQYF	TGCGCCAGCAGCTTGACTCAGGGGGCCGAAGAGACCCAGTACTTC
TRBD1	15	TRBJ1-5	TRBV5-6	few	CASSRRDRGRKPQHF	TGTGCCAGCAGCCGTCGGGACAGGGGAAGGAAGCCCCAGCATTTT
.	15	TRBJ1-3	TRBV19	once	CASSTNLGAGNTIYF	TGTGCCAGTAGTACAAACTTAGGAGCTGGAAACACCATATATTTT
TRBD1	15	TRBJ1-1	TRBV3-1/TRBV3-2	once	CASSLLTGGITEAFF	TGTGCCAGCAGCCTCCTGACAGGGGGCATCACTGAAGCTTTCTTT
.	15	TRBJ2-2	TRBV5-6	.	CARSLGGGPSGELFF	TGTGCCCGCAGCTTGGGGGGGGGCCCCTCCGGGGAGCTGTTTTTT
.	12	TRBJ2-1	TRBV29-1	.	CSTNTGYNEQFF	TGCAGCACAAATACAGGGTACAATGAGCAGTTCTTC
TRBD1	14	TRBJ2-7	TRBV6-2/TRBV6-3	.	CASSGSDRSYEQYF	TGTGCCAGCAGCGGATCGGACAGGAGCTACGAGCAGTACTTC
TRBD2	16	TRBJ2-7	TRBV6-1	.	CASSESNTSGGSKQYF	TGTGCCAGCAGTGAAAGCAACACTAGCGGGGGCTCAAAGCAGTACTTC
.	15	TRBJ1-5	TRBV5-1	.	CASSPGVYGNQPQHF	TGCGCCAGCAGCCCCGGGGTATATGGCAATCAGCCCCAGCATTTT
.	13	TRBJ1-2	TRBV12-3/TRBV12-4	.	CASSFGREYGYTF	TGTGCCAGCAGTTTCGGGAGGGAATATGGCTACACCTTC
.	13	TRBJ1-1	TRBV18	.	CASSRDGYTEAFF	TGTGCCAGCTCCCGCGACGGGTACACTGAAGCTTTCTTT
TRBD2	15	TRBJ2-5	TRBV2	.	CASSEDSGGQETQYF	TGTGCCAGCAGTGAGGATAGCGGGGGACAAGAGACCCAGTACTTC
.	15	TRBJ1-2	TRBV6-5	.	CASSPGHGGGHGYTF	TGTGCCAGCAGTCCAGGACATGGGGGGGGGCATGGCTACACCTTC
TRBD1	16	TRBJ2-2	TRBV5-1	.	CASSSDRGLGTGELFF	TGCGCCAGCAGCTCGGACAGGGGGCTGGGCACCGGGGAGCTGTTTTTT
.	16	TRBJ1-3	TRBV2	.	CASSGDRSTSGNTIYF	TGTGCCAGCAGCGGAGATCGTTCCACCTCTGGAAACACCATATATTTT
.	13	TRBJ1-5	TRBV24-1	.	CATSGGPNQPQHF	TGTGCCACCAGTGGAGGCCCTAATCAGCCCCAGCATTTT
TRBD1	16	TRBJ2-2	TRBV18	few	CASSTGQISNTGELFF	TGTGCCAGCTCAACGGGACAGATCTCGAACACCGGGGAGCTGTTTTTT
.	16	TRBJ2-7	TRBV19	.	CASSPHLIQGSYEQYF	TGTGCCAGTAGCCCCCACCTGATACAGGGCTCCTACGAGCAGTACTTC
TRBD1	14	TRBJ1-2	TRBV29-1	.	CSAGPGTGESGYTF	TGCAGCGCCGGTCCCGGGACAGGGGAGAGTGGCTACACCTTC
TRBD2	16	TRBJ2-3	TRBV6-6	.	CASSTRESGGADTQYF	TGTGCCAGCAGTACCCGAGAGAGCGGGGGGGCAGATACGCAGTATTTT
.	11	TRBJ1-2	TRBV2	once	CASSEAGGPSF	TGTGCCAGCAGTGAAGCCGGGGGTCCCTCCTTC
TRBD1	13	TRBJ1-4	TRBV2	once	CASSGTAGEKLFF	TGTGCCAGCAGCGGGACAGCCGGAGAAAAACTGTTTTTT